This record concerns one T cell receptor beta chain sequence. The data are from a study of blood T cells in healthy people across ages. The CDR3 has 15 residues. The J segment lost 6 bases and the V segment lost 0 bases, leaving 4 bases of the junction unmatched. Germline loops: CDR1 DFQATT, CDR2 SNEGSKA (reference sequence). The second PCR ran about 6 to 11 cycles with a sample-barcoded 5' primer and J-beta primers. One entry per CDR3 protein results from TCRdb running MiXCR on the 5' RACE reads. The sample has around 800,000 distinct CDR3 sequences; roughly 50% are singletons. The specimen was blood. The clonotype was recovered from a man aged 80 or over in good health. The V call is TRBV20-1, the J call TRBJ2-1; 11 bases are a match to TRBD2. The CDR3 coding sequence is TGCAGTGCTAGAGATAGTAGCGGGAGGGGCAATGAGCAGTTCTTC. Translation: CSARDSSGRGNEQFF.